This T cell receptor (beta chain) was retrieved from a study of post-analysis software for immune sequencing data. Study-wide background: Secondary progressive, relapsing-remitting and progressive-relapsing multiple sclerosis were among the included disease courses. General study findings and limits: Normalized Chao1 diversity was significantly reduced in patients versus controls. The F measure placed samples prepared in the same batch into strongly shared clusters. Controls had lower frequencies than patients of five or six TRBV segments, which included TRBV5-6, TRBV5-1 and TRBV20-1.

As for this clonotype: Its cognate antigen is unknown.

Libraries were made from TCR beta cDNA, and they carried unique molecular identifiers. There were 1 to 10 million T cells, and roughly 0.5 million cDNA molecules came from them. In TCRdb, the PCR reads were re-called with MiXCR into one record per CDR3 protein. The profile shows about 460,000 distinct CDR3 sequences, around 40% of them singletons. The CDR3 totals 16 residues. With 5 bases clipped from V and 5 bases from J, the junction kept 4 bases outside the gene matches. Per the germline V gene, CDR1 is SGHTA and CDR2 is FQGTGA. The rearrangement joins TRBV7-3 to TRBJ2-1, with 15 positions matching TRBD2. The receptor was isolated from a girl aged 10 to 17 with multiple sclerosis. The specimen was blood. The CDR3 loop reads CASSPGLAGGNNEQFF. In DNA form, the CDR3 reads TGTGCCAGCAGCCCAGGACTAGCGGGAGGGAACAATGAGCAGTTCTTC.